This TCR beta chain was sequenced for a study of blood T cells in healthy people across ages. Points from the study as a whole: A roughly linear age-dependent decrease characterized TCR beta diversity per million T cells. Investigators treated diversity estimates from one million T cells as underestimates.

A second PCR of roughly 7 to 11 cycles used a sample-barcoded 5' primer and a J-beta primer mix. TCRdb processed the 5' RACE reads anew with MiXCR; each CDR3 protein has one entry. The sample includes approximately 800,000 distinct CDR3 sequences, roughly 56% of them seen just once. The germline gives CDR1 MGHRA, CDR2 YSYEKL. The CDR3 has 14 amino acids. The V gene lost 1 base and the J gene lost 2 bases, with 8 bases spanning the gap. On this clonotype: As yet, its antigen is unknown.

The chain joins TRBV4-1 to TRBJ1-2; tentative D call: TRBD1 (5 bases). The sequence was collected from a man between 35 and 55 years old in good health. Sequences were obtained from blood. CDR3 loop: CASSQVKGNYGYTF. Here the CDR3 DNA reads TGCGCCAGCAGCCAAGTCAAGGGGAACTATGGCTACACCTTC.